This T cell receptor beta chain is from a study of blood T cells in healthy people across ages. Findings and limits, study-wide: Estimated diversity that came from one million T cells was considered an underestimate.

Trimming pared 0 bases from V and 5 bases from J, leaving 6 bases between. This CDR3 has 13 amino acids. Germline V gene sequence: CDR1 SGHRS, CDR2 YFSETQ. Samples each had at least 6 micrograms of total RNA extracted. Through a sample-barcoded 5' primer and a J-beta primer mix, a second PCR was run for roughly 7 to 11 cycles. A template-switch adaptor with 12 random nucleotides tagged each cDNA molecule. TCRdb used MiXCR to reprocess the 5' RACE reads, holding one entry per CDR3 protein. The sample comprises 800,000 to 950,000 distinct CDR3 sequences, 25% to 30% of which are singletons, and 9.5% to 13% rests with the top ten. As to this clonotype: Its antigen is unidentified.

This same sample was also taken into another study, of T cells of mothers and their children. That study adds: In this cohort, donors were three healthy Caucasian mothers plus their six children.

The chain recombines TRBV5-1 with TRBJ2-1; no clear D. The sequenced material came from blood. This clonotype was sampled from a woman aged 40 to 55 in good health. CDR3 in DNA: TGCGCCAGCAGCTTGGGTCCAAACAATGAGCAGTTCTTC. The encoded protein is CASSLGPNNEQFF.